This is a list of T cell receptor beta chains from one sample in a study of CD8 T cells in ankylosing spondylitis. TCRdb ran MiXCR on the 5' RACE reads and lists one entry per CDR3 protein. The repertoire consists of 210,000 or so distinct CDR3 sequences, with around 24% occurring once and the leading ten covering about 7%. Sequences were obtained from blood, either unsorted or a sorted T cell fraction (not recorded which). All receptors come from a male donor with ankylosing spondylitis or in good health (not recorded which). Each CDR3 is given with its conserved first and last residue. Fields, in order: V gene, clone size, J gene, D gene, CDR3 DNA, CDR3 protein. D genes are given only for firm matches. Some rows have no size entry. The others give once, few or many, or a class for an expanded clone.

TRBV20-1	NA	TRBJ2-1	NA	TGCAGTGCTAGAGTGCTAAGCGGAAAAATCAATGAGCAGTTCTTC	CSARVLSGKINEQFF
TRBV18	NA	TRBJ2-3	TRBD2	TGTGCCAGCTCACCGGCTATCAGCGGGAGGGACACAGATACGCAGTATTTT	CASSPAISGRDTDTQYF
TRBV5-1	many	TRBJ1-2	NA	TGCGCCAGCAGCTTGGCCCCAGCGAGCTATGGCTACACCTTC	CASSLAPASYGYTF
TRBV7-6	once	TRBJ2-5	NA	TGTGCCAGCAGCTCCAGGGGTGAGGAGACCCAGTACTTC	CASSSRGEETQYF
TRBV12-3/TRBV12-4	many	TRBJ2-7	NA	TGTGCCAGCAGTTCCTCATTTAATAACTACGAGCAGTACTTC	CASSSSFNNYEQYF
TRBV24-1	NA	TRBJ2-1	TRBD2	TGTGCCACCAGTGATTTTCTAGCGGGAGGTTACAATGAGCAGTTCTTC	CATSDFLAGGYNEQFF
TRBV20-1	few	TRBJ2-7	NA	TGCAGTGCTAGATCCCCCCTCCACGAGCAGTACTTC	CSARSPLHEQYF
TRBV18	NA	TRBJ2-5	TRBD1	TGTGCCAGCTCACCGCCGACAGGGGGCTTCGTAGAGACCCAGTACTTC	CASSPPTGGFVETQYF
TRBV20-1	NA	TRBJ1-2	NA	TGCAGTGCTAGCGGAGAAGGGGAGGGACCCTACTATGGCTACACCTTC	CSASGEGEGPYYGYTF
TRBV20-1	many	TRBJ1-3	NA	TGCAGTGCTAGGCCACAGGTCTCTGGAAACACCATATATTTT	CSARPQVSGNTIYF